This entry features one T cell receptor (beta chain) sequence. In the original workflow: Estimated nucleated cell counts came from reference gene primer amplification. Assay: immunoSEQ multiplex PCR; the TCRdb copy retains only in-frame clones and omits some. Clone size and V and J calls were adopted from that table, with D and trimming inferred from the DNA. The data contain around 95,000 clones, 81% of them singletons. This sample is drawn from a study of blood T cell repertoires in COVID-19. Study details: Both acute and convalescent COVID-19 samples were obtained from the United States, Italy and Spain. Sample material is recorded as cDNA or gDNA derived from T cells, B-cell-depleted T cells, or PBMCs.

CDR3 size: 16 residues. CDR1 SGHKS and CDR2 YYEKEE come from the germline V gene (reference sequence). V was pared by 0 bases and J by 8 bases, with 20 bases between. The source material was peripheral blood. This receptor was obtained from a woman at least 80 years old with acute or convalescent COVID-19. The V gene is TRBV5-5, the J gene TRBJ1-1; D is ambiguous. CDR3 residues: CASSLAPWRGSPEAFF. As DNA, the CDR3 is TGTGCCAGCAGCTTGGCTCCCTGGCGAGGGTCGCCAGAAGCTTTCTTT.